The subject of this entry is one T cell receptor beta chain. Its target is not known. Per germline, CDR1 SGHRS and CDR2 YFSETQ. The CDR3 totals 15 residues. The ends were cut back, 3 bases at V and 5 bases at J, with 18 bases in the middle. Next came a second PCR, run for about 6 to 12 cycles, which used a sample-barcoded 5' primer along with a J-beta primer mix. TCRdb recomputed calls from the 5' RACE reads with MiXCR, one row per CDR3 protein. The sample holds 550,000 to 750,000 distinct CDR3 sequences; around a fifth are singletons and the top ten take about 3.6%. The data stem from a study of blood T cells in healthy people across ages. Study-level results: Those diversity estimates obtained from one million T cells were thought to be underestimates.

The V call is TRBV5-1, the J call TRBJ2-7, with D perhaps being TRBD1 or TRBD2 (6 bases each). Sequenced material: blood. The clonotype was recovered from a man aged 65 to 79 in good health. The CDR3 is CASSSGATSTHEQYF. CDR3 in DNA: TGCGCCAGCAGCTCGGGGGCTACTAGTACCCACGAGCAGTACTTC.